This TCR beta chain comes out of a study of neoadjuvant anti-PD-1 for oral cavity cancer. Study outcomes and limitations: After neoadjuvant nivolumab, PBMC T cell clonality was significantly higher in non-responders than responders.

J gave up 4 bases and V 7 bases, and 8 bases lay outside the gene matches. The CDR3 is 13 residues long. Germline CDR1 reads GTSNPN; CDR2 reads SVGIG (reference sequence). Six replicates per PBMC sample, mostly from around 500 ng of genomic DNA. Clones were sequenced by immunoSEQ multiplex PCR, and TCRdb holds only the in-frame ones, with some missing. This sample has roughly 14,000 clones, with approximately 70% found just once. Comments on this clone: Its target is unknown.

This sequence originates from a person aged 35 to 85 with oral cavity squamous cell carcinoma. The chain employs TRBV30 and TRBJ2-3; 7 nucleotides agree with TRBD1. The specimen comprised PBMCs, sampled before nivolumab (anti-PD-1) treatment. CDR3 amino acids: CAYNRGGPDTQYF. The CDR3 nucleotides are TGTGCCTATAACAGGGGCGGCCCAGATACGCAGTATTTT.